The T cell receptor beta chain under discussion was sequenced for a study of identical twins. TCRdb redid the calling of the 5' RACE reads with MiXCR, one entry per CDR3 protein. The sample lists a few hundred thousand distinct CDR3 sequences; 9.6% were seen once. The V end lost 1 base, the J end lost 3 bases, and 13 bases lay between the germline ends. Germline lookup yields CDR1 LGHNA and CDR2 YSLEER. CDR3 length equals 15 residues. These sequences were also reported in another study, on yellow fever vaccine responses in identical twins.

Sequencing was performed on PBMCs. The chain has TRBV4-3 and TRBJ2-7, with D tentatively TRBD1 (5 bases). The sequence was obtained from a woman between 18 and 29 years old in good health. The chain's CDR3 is CASSQGPDTYYEQYF. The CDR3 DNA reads TGCGCCAGCAGCCAAGGACCGGACACCTACTACGAGCAGTACTTC.